This T cell receptor (beta chain) appears in the sequencing data of a study of vaccination effects on CD4 cells after COVID-19. Looking at the study overall: Vaccination of participants consisted of two doses of either the BNT162b2 or mRNA-1273 vaccine. Each well held some 2 million PBMC cultured with around 10 ug/ml peptides and roughly 10 IU/ml IL-2.

Germline assignment: CDR1 ENHRY and CDR2 SYGVKD. Trimming stripped 5 bases from V and 1 base from J, with 0 bases between. The CDR3 has 12 amino acids. Study observations and caveats: Within healthy vaccinees, only 1 of 255 vaccine-induced clones displayed cross-reactivity with common cold coronaviruses. Marked clonal contraction was seen late after vaccination (in both infection- and vaccine-induced clones).

This clone was counted between two and nine times. Its matching antigen is unknown. Repertoires were generated with immunoSEQ multiplex PCR, while TCRdb's copy carries only in-frame clones and drops some. The sample has around 30,000 clones; 60% to 80% are singletons. At the end of more than 8 days of culture, CD4+ T cells were isolated. The rearrangement links TRBV10-3 to TRBJ2-6; D unresolved. This clonotype was obtained from a human donor who received a COVID-19 vaccine. The source material was CD4+ T cells from PBMCs cultured without peptide, sampled before COVID-19 vaccination. The chain's CDR3 is CAISSGANVLTF. Written as DNA, the CDR3 is TGTGCCATCAGTTCTGGGGCCAACGTCCTGACTTTC.